This T cell receptor (beta chain) was retrieved from a study of blood T cell repertoires in COVID-19 (dated by TCRdb to 2020 to 2021). For the study in its entirety: Samples covering the acute and convalescent phases of COVID-19 were provided by collaborators in the United States, Italy and Spain. The prospective study material was composed of cDNA or gDNA derived from T cells, B-cell-depleted T cells, or PBMCs. Where available, HLA class I and class II types were taken from metadata supplied by the sample provider and were not determined by assay-based typing. The repertoires were made available in a free public database intended to serve as a resource for research on the immune response to SARS-CoV-2. Samples came from the ongoing ImmuneRACE study (first 160 participants) plus 1,254 subjects from 6 global collaborators. Subjects who had been exposed to COVID-19, were actively infected with it, or had recovered from it provided the deeply sampled blood TCRbeta repertoires that made up the dataset. A de-identified subject ID, COVID-19 status, age in years and sex were almost always included in the sample metadata. Summary of the overall study and its limitations: The quantity of clinical and demographic metadata differed by source and by participant and was supplied without curation.

Here V drops 7 bases and J drops 3 bases, and the junction holds 5 bases not matched to any gene. CDR1 is given as LNHDA and CDR2 as SQIVND, both from the germline V gene (reference sequence). From its cysteine to its phenylalanine, the CDR3 spans 14 amino acids. The sequence is cut down to CDR3 DNA, 42 bases in frame from base 1. On this clone itself: Its binding antigen is unknown. Base qualities are not at hand, and no much larger clone is one base apart.

The collaborating institutions used their own protocols to collect whole blood in K2EDTA tubes. For TCRbeta analysis, collaborators shipped samples in one of three forms: frozen whole blood, isolated PBMCs, or DNA extracted from either of those sample types. TCRbeta CDR3 regions were amplified from genomic DNA using the immunoSEQ Assay, a bias-controlled multiplex PCR. As for how the authors treated the data: Nucleated cell counts per sample were estimated from amplification of reference gene primers within the assay. Sequence reads were collapsed and filtered to measure the absolute abundance of every unique TCRbeta CDR3 rearrangement. For each sample, productive Simpson clonality was calculated as the square root of Simpson's diversity index over productive rearrangements. Held by TCRdb, this immuneACCESS table contains in-frame sequences only and omits some clones. Under half of the omission traces to an unresolved V gene where checked; the cause of the rest is unknown. The DNA was the basis for D and trimming; V, J and clone size are from that table. Across this sample there are fewer than 250,000 clones, with 65% to 80% seen only once. The ten largest clonotypes hold around 11% of the sample.

The TCR comes from a woman between 50 and 59 years old with acute or convalescent COVID-19. Sequencing used peripheral blood. The sequence links TRBV19 to TRBJ1-5; 8 central bases correspond to TRBD1. The bases are TGTGCCAGTATCTCAGGGGGCCCCAATCAGCCCCAGCATTTT. It encodes CASISGGPNQPQHF.